Listed below are T cell receptor beta chains from one sample, sequenced in a study of OX40 agonist ivuxolimab in advanced cancers. TCRdb's table, derived via immunoSEQ multiplex PCR, lists solely in-frame clones and lacks some. The sample consists of around 79,000 clones, around 90% of them appearing once. Source: CD4+ or CD8+ T cells sorted from blood, taken in a trial of the OX40 agonist ivuxolimab. The receptor set was obtained from an adult with an advanced solid tumor such as melanoma, head and neck, liver or kidney cancer. CDR3s leave out the opening cysteine and the closing phenylalanine or tryptophan. Size is stated for part of the rows, as once, few or many counts, or as a class when the clone is expanded.

size,V,J,CDR3
.,TRBV7-9,TRBJ2-6,ASSSGGEGSGANVLT
.,TRBV6-5,TRBJ1-1,ASSYREGYTEAF
.,TRBV27,TRBJ2-6,ASSFVQSSGANVLT
.,TRBV11-2,TRBJ1-4,ASSLMFATNEKLF
.,TRBV15,TRBJ1-1,ATSAGAGTEAF
.,TRBV4-1,TRBJ2-2,ASSHRRDTGELF
once,TRBV19,TRBJ2-7,ASSATGTGVYEQY
.,TRBV2,TRBJ2-3,ASSDPGATDTQY
.,TRBV7-9,TRBJ2-5,ASSPRLAGGFEETQY
.,TRBV6-1,TRBJ1-3,ASSVLSGNTIY
.,TRBV5-1,TRBJ1-1,ASSLSPNTEAF
.,TRBV27,TRBJ1-1,ASSALGGNTEAF
.,TRBV27,TRBJ1-2,ASSPRDSINYGYT
.,TRBV9,TRBJ2-7,ASSVAPGQGAREQY
.,TRBV25-1,TRBJ1-1,ASSEPGTEAF
.,TRBV19,TRBJ2-7,ASSIDSGLGYEQY
.,TRBV9,TRBJ2-3,ASSLRTGGIGTDTQY
.,TRBV7-8,TRBJ2-3,ASSLNLAGAADTQY
.,TRBV27,TRBJ1-1,ASSFSWGERGTEAF
.,TRBV7-3,TRBJ2-4,ASSPSWGSLAKNIQY
.,TRBV7-2,TRBJ2-3,ASSLAILTSGGLGTDTQY
.,TRBV13,TRBJ2-1,ASRRGSYNEQF
few,TRBV27,TRBJ1-1,ASSFGTEAF
.,TRBV5-1,TRBJ2-1,ASNGVSYNEQF
.,TRBV4-1,TRBJ2-7,ASSQFPGPPIYEQY
.,TRBV2,TRBJ2-1,ASSEPTAASGGSAGNEQF
.,TRBV7-9,TRBJ1-1,ASSPRDRGNTEAF
.,TRBV5-6,TRBJ1-1,ASSSLGDMNTEAF
.,TRBV7-3,TRBJ1-1,ASSLIRGVRNTEAF
.,TRBV7-9,TRBJ1-3,ASSNVGRVGSGNTIY
.,TRBV6-6,TRBJ1-1,ASSYSGTVEAF
.,TRBV11-2,TRBJ2-1,ASSLVVGQGHEQF
.,TRBV13,TRBJ1-5,ASSLGQGANQPQH
.,TRBV9,TRBJ1-5,ASSPFRGNQPQH
.,TRBV10-2,TRBJ1-2,ATISPGRDFYGYT
.,TRBV4-3,TRBJ2-5,ASSPGTSGGAGRETQY
.,TRBV7-9,TRBJ2-2,ASSGPVRGANTGELF
.,TRBV5-1,TRBJ2-5,ASRTSGGASETQY
.,TRBV7-9,TRBJ1-3,ASSLGANTIY
.,TRBV7-9,TRBJ2-2,ATTYRGTNTGELF
once,TRBV6-5,TRBJ2-3,ASSAGTDTQY
.,TRBV4-1,TRBJ1-6,ASSPLGGRIPPLH
once,TRBV9,TRBJ2-1,ASSAGDNYNEQF
.,TRBV11-2,TRBJ1-6,ASSLGGSPSPLH
.,TRBV9,TRBJ1-6,ASSTNSPDNSPLH
.,TRBV19,TRBJ2-5,ASSPPGLAGGETQY
.,TRBV5-4,TRBJ1-2,ASSTSPPGTPPYGYT
.,TRBV7-6,TRBJ1-5,ASSLFQVRVGNQPQH